This T cell receptor beta chain appears in the sequencing data of a study of T cell changes during pregnancy in multiple sclerosis. CDR1 is MNHEY and CDR2 is SMNVEV in the germline V gene (reference sequence). Between the trimmed V and J ends, which lost 0 bases and 6 bases, there was a span of 12 bases. CDR3 length: 15 amino acids. TCRdb's copy holds only in-frame clones and misses some; the assay was immunoSEQ multiplex PCR. The sample has about 60,000 clones; about 91% are singletons. Here the sequenced sample was CD4+ T cells from peripheral blood mononuclear cells, taken in the second trimester of pregnancy. This chain uses TRBV27 with TRBJ2-1, with D perhaps matching TRBD1 (5 bases). The sequence came from a female donor with multiple sclerosis, enrolled in a pregnancy study. CDR3 loop: CASSLSQGIGNEQFF. CDR3 DNA: TGTGCCAGCAGTTTATCCCAGGGTATAGGCAATGAGCAGTTCTTC.